The clone carrying this T cell receptor beta chain has just one count. Its antigen is not known. From the reads, TCRdb called clonotypes with MiXCR, one entry per CDR3 protein. This sample has about 400,000 distinct CDR3 sequences, with 15% to 20% found just once. The sample comes from a study of T cell repertoires in cytomegalovirus infection. Study background: An indication of both CMV infection and matching HLA type came from public TCR beta signatures.

The germline CDR1 and CDR2 sequences are MNHNY and SVGAGI (reference sequence). CDR3 length equals 13 residues. The ends were cut back, 8 bases at V and 5 bases at J, with 12 bases in the middle. General study results and limits: In two of eight donors, the top clonotype was HLA-C-restricted CMV-specific. Cumulative frequency (of public TCR beta family members) identified carriers of CMV plus the relevant HLA.

This sequence joins TRBV6-6 and TRBJ2-2; D perhaps matches TRBD2 (6 bases). The origin of this receptor is a human donor in good health (CMV status not recorded). Some clones in this sample may be carry-over from other donors' samples. Specimen: PBMCs. The CDR3 coding sequence is TGTGCCAGCGGAGGGGCGGGGACCGGGGAGCTGTTTTTT. The encoded protein is CASGGAGTGELFF.